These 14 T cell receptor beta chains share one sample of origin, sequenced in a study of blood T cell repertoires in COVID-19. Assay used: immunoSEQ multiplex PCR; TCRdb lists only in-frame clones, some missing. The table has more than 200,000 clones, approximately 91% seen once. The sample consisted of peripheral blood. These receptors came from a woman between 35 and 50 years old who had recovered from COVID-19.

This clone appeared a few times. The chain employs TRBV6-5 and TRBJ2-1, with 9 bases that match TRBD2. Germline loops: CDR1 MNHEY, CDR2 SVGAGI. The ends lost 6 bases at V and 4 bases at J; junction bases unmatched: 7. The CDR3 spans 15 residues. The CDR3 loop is CASRGALAGYNEQFF. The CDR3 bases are TGTGCCAGCAGAGGTGCGCTAGCGGGATACAATGAGCAGTTCTTC.

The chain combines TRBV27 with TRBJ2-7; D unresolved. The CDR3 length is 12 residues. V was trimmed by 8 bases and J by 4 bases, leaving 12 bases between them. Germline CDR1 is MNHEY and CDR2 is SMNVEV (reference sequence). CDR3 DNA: TGTGCCAGCCACGACACCCCTTACGAGCAGTACTTC. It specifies CASHDTPYEQYF.

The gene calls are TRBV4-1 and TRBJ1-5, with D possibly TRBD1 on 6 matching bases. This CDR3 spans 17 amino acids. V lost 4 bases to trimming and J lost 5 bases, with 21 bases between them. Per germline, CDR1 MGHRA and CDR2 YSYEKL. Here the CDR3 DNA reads TGCGCCAGCAGCCTCGACCAGGACAGACCAAAAGATCAGCCCCAGCATTTT. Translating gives CASSLDQDRPKDQPQHF.

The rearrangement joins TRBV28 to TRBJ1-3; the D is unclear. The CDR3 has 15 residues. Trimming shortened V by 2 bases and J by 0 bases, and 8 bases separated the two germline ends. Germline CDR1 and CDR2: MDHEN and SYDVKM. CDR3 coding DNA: TGTGCCAGCAGTTTAGACAACAGCTCTGGAAACACCATATATTTT. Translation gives CASSLDNSSGNTIYF.

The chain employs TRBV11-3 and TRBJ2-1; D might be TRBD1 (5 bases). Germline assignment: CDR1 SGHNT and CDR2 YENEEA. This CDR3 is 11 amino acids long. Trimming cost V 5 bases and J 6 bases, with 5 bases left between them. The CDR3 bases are TGTGCCAGCAGCGGGGCCAATGAGCAGTTCTTC. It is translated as CASSGANEQFF. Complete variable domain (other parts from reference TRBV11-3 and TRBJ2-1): EAGVVQSPRYKIIEKKQPVAFWCNPISGHNTLYWYLQNLGQGPELLIRYENEEAVDDSQLPKDRFSAERLKGVDSTLKIQPAELGDSAVYLCASSGANEQFFGPGTRLTVL.

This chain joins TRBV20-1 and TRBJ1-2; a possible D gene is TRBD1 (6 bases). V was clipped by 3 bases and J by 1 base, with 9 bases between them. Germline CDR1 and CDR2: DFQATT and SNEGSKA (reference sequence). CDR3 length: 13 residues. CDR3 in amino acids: CSASWGHNYGYTF. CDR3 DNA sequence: TGCAGTGCTAGTTGGGGACATAACTATGGCTACACCTTC.

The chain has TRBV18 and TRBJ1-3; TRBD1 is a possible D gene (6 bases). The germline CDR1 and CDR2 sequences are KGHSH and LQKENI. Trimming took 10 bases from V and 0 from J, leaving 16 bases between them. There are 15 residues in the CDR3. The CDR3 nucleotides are TGTGCCACCGGTGGACAGTCAAGCTCTGGAAACACCATATATTTT. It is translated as CATGGQSSSGNTIYF.

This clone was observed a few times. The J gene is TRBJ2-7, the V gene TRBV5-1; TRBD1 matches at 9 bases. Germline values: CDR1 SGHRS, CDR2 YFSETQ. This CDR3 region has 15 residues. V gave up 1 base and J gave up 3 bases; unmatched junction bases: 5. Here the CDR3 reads CASSLPGQGYYEQYF. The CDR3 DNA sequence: TGCGCCAGCAGCTTGCCGGGACAGGGCTACTACGAGCAGTACTTC.

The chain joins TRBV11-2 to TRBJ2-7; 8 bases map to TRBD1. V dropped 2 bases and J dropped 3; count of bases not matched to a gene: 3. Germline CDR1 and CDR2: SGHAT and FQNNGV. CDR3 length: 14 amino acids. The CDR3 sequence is CASSLTTGGYEQYF. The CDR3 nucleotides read TGTGCCAGCAGCTTAACAACAGGGGGCTACGAGCAGTACTTC.

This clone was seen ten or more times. CDR3 nucleotide sequence: TGTGCCAGCAGCTCGGGACAGGCCCACAATGAGCAGTTCTTC. It translates to CASSSGQAHNEQFF. The chain is built from TRBV7-3 and TRBJ2-1; 8 bases agree with TRBD1. With V trimmed by 4 bases and J by 5 bases, 4 bases remained unmatched. The germline CDR1 and CDR2 sequences are SGHTA and FQGTGA. The CDR3 sequence is 14 residues long.

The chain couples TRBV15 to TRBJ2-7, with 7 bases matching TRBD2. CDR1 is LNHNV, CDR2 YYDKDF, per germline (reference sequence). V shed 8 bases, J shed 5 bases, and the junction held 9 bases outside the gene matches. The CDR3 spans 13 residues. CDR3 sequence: CATSDGGYHEQYF. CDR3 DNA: TGTGCCACCTCCGACGGGGGGTACCACGAGCAGTACTTC.

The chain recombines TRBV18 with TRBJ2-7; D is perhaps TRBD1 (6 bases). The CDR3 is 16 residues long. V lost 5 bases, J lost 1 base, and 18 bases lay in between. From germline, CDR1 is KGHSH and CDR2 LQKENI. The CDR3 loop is CASSSTPGQPSYEQYF. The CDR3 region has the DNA TGTGCCAGCTCAAGCACCCCGGGACAACCTTCCTACGAGCAGTACTTC.

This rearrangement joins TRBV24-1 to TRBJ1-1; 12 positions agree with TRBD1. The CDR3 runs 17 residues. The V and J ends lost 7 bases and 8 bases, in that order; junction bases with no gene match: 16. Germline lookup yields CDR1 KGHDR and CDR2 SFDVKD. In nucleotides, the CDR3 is TGTGCCACCAGGGGGACCGGGGACCGGGACAGGGGGCGAGAAGCTTTCTTT. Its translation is CATRGTGDRDRGREAFF.

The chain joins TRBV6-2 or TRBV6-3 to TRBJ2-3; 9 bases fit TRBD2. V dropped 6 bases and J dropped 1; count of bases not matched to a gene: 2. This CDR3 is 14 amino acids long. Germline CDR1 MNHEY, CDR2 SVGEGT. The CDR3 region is CASSIAGGTDTQYF. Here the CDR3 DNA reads TGTGCCAGCAGCATAGCGGGAGGCACAGATACGCAGTATTTT.